This TCR beta chain was obtained from a study of shared clonotypes between healthy human individuals. The protocol was immunoSEQ multiplex PCR, while the TCRdb copy is restricted to in-frame clones and leaves out a portion. The repertoire has millions of clones, approximately 93% of them found once; the top ten carry 0.39%. The CDR3 is 18 amino acids. Losses at the gene ends were 6 bases for V and 4 bases for J; bases not matched to a gene: 11. Germline V gives CDR1 MGHDK, CDR2 SYGVNS. The clonotype comes from a young man in good health. Some clones in this sample may be carry-over from other donors' samples. The rearrangement links TRBV25-1 to TRBJ2-3, with TRBD2 matching 15 bases. The sample was naive CD4+ T cells from PBMCs. The subset was: CD45RA+ positively selected. The CDR3 coding sequence is TGTGCCAGCAGAGGCGCCCCGGGACTAGCGGGAGGTTCAGATACGCAGTATTTT. This encodes CASRGAPGLAGGSDTQYF.